Listed here are 22 T cell receptor beta chains from one sample, sequenced in a study of tumor-infiltrating lymphocytes in localized non-small cell lung cancer. Sequencing was performed with immunoSEQ multiplex PCR; in TCRdb, only in-frame clones are kept and a portion is missing. The sample holds around 10,000 clones, approximately 60% seen once. Sequenced input: uninvolved lung tissue not adjacent to the tumor. Every receptor here comes from a human donor with non-small cell lung cancer.

This clone was seen more than once but under ten times. The J gene is TRBJ2-1, the V gene TRBV4-1; 9 bases are shared with TRBD1. V was clipped by 3 bases and J by 6 bases; unmatched bases: 0. The CDR3 is 13 residues long. Germline loops: CDR1 MGHRA, CDR2 YSYEKL. CDR3 nucleotide sequence: TGCGCCAGCAGCCAGACAGGGGGCAATGAGCAGTTCTTC. The encoded protein is CASSQTGGNEQFF.

The rearrangement joins TRBV18 to TRBJ2-7; 7 bases match TRBD1. Trimming at V came to 3 bases and at J to 3 bases, leaving 14 bases not matched to a gene. This CDR3 contains 17 residues. CDR1 and CDR2 (germline): KGHSH, LQKENI. The CDR3: CASSPTQGVDLSYEQYF. The CDR3 DNA follows: TGTGCCAGCTCACCGACCCAGGGGGTCGACCTCAGCTACGAGCAGTACTTC.

V is TRBV19 and J is TRBJ1-5, with a possible D match to TRBD1 (6 bases). Germline lookup yields CDR1 LNHDA and CDR2 SQIVND (reference sequence). CDR3 length: 16 residues. The V end was cut by 7 bases, the J end by 1 base, with 17 bases between. Here the CDR3 reads CASTLLSQGSNQPQHF. CDR3 DNA: TGTGCCAGTACCCTCCTCTCCCAGGGGAGCAATCAGCCCCAGCATTTT.

The chain couples TRBV6-5 to TRBJ1-2, with a weak D call TRBD1 (6 bases). The CDR3 is 15 amino acids. Germline-derived CDR1 and CDR2 are MNHEY and SVGAGI. V dropped 8 bases and J dropped 6 bases, with 22 bases sitting between them. The CDR3 spells CASSEGGGKANGYTF. The CDR3 DNA reads TGTGCCAGCTCTGAAGGGGGGGGGAAGGCTAATGGCTACACCTTC.

The chain recombines TRBV11-3 with TRBJ2-7, with 9 bases aligning to TRBD1. The CDR3 is 16 residues long. Germline trimming cut 0 bases from V and 2 bases from J; bases unmatched to any gene: 5. The V gene's germline CDR1 is SGHNT and CDR2 YENEEA. The CDR3 DNA reads TGTGCCAGCAGCTTAGAAACAGGACAGGGGACCTACGAGCAGTACTTC. As protein: CASSLETGQGTYEQYF.

Concerning this clone itself: One end of the junction is discordant with germline, which a read error may explain. V and J are TRBV27 and TRBJ1-6; 9 bases align to TRBD1. The germline gives CDR1 MNHEY, CDR2 SMNVEV (reference sequence). The CDR3 has 16 residues. The CDR3 is CASSISGQGIGSPLHF. For the CDR3, the DNA is TGTGCCAGCAGTATATCGGGACAGGGAATAGGTTCACCCCTCCACTTT.

J is TRBJ2-3 and V is TRBV9, with TRBD1 identical over 7 bases. With V trimmed by 3 bases and J by 0 bases, 7 bases remained unmatched. Germline V lookup: CDR1 SGDLS, CDR2 YYNGEE. The CDR3 has 16 residues. CDR3 coding DNA: TGTGCCAGCAGCGCCGGGACAGCCTCTAGCACAGATACGCAGTATTTT. Its protein is CASSAGTASSTDTQYF.

The chain combines TRBV7-2 with TRBJ1-2, with 9 bases matching TRBD1. V dropped 1 base and J dropped 5; count of bases not matched to a gene: 2. This CDR3 region has 14 residues. The germline CDR1 and CDR2 sequences are SGHTA and FQGNSA. The CDR3 loop is CASSLDRGPYGYTF. CDR3 coding DNA: TGTGCCAGCAGCTTAGACAGGGGGCCTTATGGCTACACCTTC.

This clone is classed as medium-sized. The V call is TRBV19, the J call TRBJ2-1; TRBD2 is a possible D gene (6 bases). Germline V CDR1 and CDR2: LNHDA, SQIVND (reference sequence). Trimming took 11 bases from V and 5 from J, leaving 13 bases between them. The CDR3 contains 12 residues. As DNA, the CDR3 is TGTGCCCGAGCGGGCCCAAACAATGAGCAGTTCTTC. This codes for CARAGPNNEQFF.

This clone was seen more than once but under ten times. This chain joins TRBV11-1 and TRBJ2-2; D assignment may be TRBD1 or TRBD2 (5 bases each). The CDR3 has 17 residues. V was pared by 3 bases and J by 7 bases, with 21 bases between. Looked up from germline, CDR1 is SGHAT and CDR2 is FQDESV (reference sequence). The DNA for the CDR3 is TGTGCCAGCAGCTTGTTACCGGGGCCCAACACTGGCGGGGAGCTGTTTTTT. Translated: CASSLLPGPNTGGELFF.

The count of this clone is one. V is TRBV6-4 and J is TRBJ2-3; 10 nucleotides line up with TRBD2. The CDR3 runs to 16 residues. V was pared by 0 bases and J by 2 bases, with 2 bases of the junction left unmatched. Germline loops: CDR1 MRHNA, CDR2 SNTAGT. In DNA, the CDR3 is TGTGCCAGCAGTGACTCGAGCGGGGGGGCCACAGATACGCAGTATTTT. Translating gives CASSDSSGGATDTQYF.

CDR3 sequence reads: CASSLEAHNEQFF. In DNA form, the CDR3 reads TGTGCCAGCAGCTTAGAGGCACACAATGAGCAGTTCTTC. The chain combines TRBV7-2 with TRBJ2-1; D ambiguous. V was cut by 1 base and J by 5 bases, with 6 bases left in between. There are 13 residues in the CDR3. CDR1 is SGHTA, CDR2 FQGNSA, per germline.

This sequence joins TRBV15 and TRBJ2-3; TRBD2 aligns across 8 bases. Germline assignment: CDR1 LNHNV and CDR2 YYDKDF (reference sequence). The CDR3 loop spans 17 amino acids. Losses at the gene ends were 3 bases for V and 4 bases for J; bases not matched to a gene: 12. In nucleotides, the CDR3 is TGTGCCACCAGCAGCCGCCATAGCGGGGCGGGGTCAGATACGCAGTATTTT. Its translation: CATSSRHSGAGSDTQYF.

The chain couples TRBV6-6 to TRBJ1-1; D remains ambiguous. Germline CDR1 reads MNHNY; CDR2 reads SVGAGI (reference sequence). This CDR3 is 14 amino acids long. The V and J ends lost 3 bases and 1 base respectively, with 9 bases between them. CDR3 residues: CASSYRAQNTEAFF. The CDR3 DNA is TGTGCCAGCAGTTATCGGGCGCAGAACACTGAAGCTTTCTTT.

This clone was detected only a few times. The rearrangement links TRBV15 to TRBJ1-5; 7 bases fit TRBD1. Germline loops: CDR1 LNHNV, CDR2 YYDKDF (reference sequence). This CDR3 region has 14 residues. V shed 1 base and J 5 bases; nucleotides not matched to a gene: 2. CDR3 sequence reads: CATSRGDRYQPQHF. CDR3 nucleotide sequence: TGTGCCACCAGCAGAGGGGACAGATATCAGCCCCAGCATTTT.

By proportion, this clone is medium-sized. This chain connects TRBV5-8 to TRBJ2-6, with D perhaps matching TRBD1 or TRBD2 (5 bases each). The CDR3 is made up of 16 amino acids. The V gene lost 4 bases and the J gene lost 0 bases, with 11 bases spanning the gap. In germline, CDR1 is SGHTS, CDR2 YDEGEE. CDR3 nucleotide sequence: TGTGCCAGCAGCCCCGGGACCTTCTCTGGGGCCAACGTCCTGACTTTC. Translating it yields CASSPGTFSGANVLTF. Combining the CDR3 with reference TRBV5-8 and TRBJ2-6 gives the whole variable domain EAGVTQSPTHLIKTRGQQATLRCSPISGHTSVYWYQQALGLGLQFLLWYDEGEERNRGNFPPRFSGRQFPNYSSELNVNALELEDSALYLCASSPGTFSGANVLTFGAGSRLTVL.

The chain joins TRBV25-1 to TRBJ1-6; TRBD1 matches 8 bases. Trimming removed 6 bases from V and 8 bases from J; junction bases left unmatched: 6. Germline V lookup: CDR1 MGHDK, CDR2 SYGVNS. The length of the CDR3 is 14 residues. The CDR3 DNA reads as TGTGCCAGCAGCTTAACAGGGGGGGATTCACCCCTCCACTTT. Its translation is CASSLTGGDSPLHF.

The table lists this clone with a few counts. CDR3 DNA sequence: TGTGCCAGCAGAGCAGGGGTTAGGAATCAGCCCCAGCATTTT. Translation gives CASRAGVRNQPQHF. The J gene is TRBJ1-5, the V gene TRBV6-5, with D maybe TRBD1 (6 bases). The CDR3 contains 14 residues. V was trimmed by 6 bases and J by 4 bases, leaving 13 bases between them. Germline CDR1 MNHEY, CDR2 SVGAGI.

The rearrangement links TRBV25-1 to TRBJ1-2; D uncertain. The CDR3 is made up of 14 amino acids. Trimming took 4 bases from V and 4 from J, leaving 13 bases between them. The germline V gene encodes CDR1 MGHDK and CDR2 SYGVNS. The CDR3 loop reads CASSGVQTVYGYTF. CDR3 nucleotide sequence: TGTGCCAGCAGTGGAGTACAAACTGTCTATGGCTACACCTTC.

V usage is TRBV6-1 and J usage is TRBJ2-1; 9 positions agree with TRBD1. The germline V gene has CDR1 MNHNS and CDR2 SASEGT. The junction had 3 bases not matched to a gene; V was cut back by 1 base and J by 8 bases. This CDR3 is 14 amino acids long. DNA for the CDR3: TGTGCCAGCAGTGAAGGGACAGGGGTCGATGAGCAGTTCTTC. It yields the protein CASSEGTGVDEQFF.

The V gene is TRBV4-1, the J gene TRBJ2-1, with D maybe TRBD2 (7 bases). Trimming took 4 bases from V and 0 from J, leaving 16 bases between them. Germline values: CDR1 MGHRA, CDR2 YSYEKL. CDR3 length equals 17 residues. CDR3 protein: CASSLLSGGFSYNEQFF. In nucleotides, the CDR3 is TGCGCCAGCAGCCTCCTTTCGGGGGGCTTCTCCTACAATGAGCAGTTCTTC.

J is TRBJ2-2 and V is TRBV7-3; 11 positions agree with TRBD2. Per the germline V gene, CDR1 is SGHTA and CDR2 is FQGTGA. With V trimmed by 5 bases and J by 0 bases, 5 bases remained unmatched. The CDR3 runs 17 residues. The CDR3 sequence is CASSVTSGGSNTGELFF. The CDR3 DNA follows: TGTGCCAGCAGCGTTACTAGCGGGGGCTCGAACACCGGGGAGCTGTTTTTT.